These 18 T cell receptor beta chains came from one sample sequenced in a study of post-analysis software for immune sequencing data. These receptors' targets are unknown. Regarding the study as a whole: Patients used several TRBV segments, including TRBV5-6, TRBV5-1 and TRBV20-1, more often than controls.

The authors incorporated unique molecular identifiers into the TCR beta cDNA libraries. TCRdb reprocessed the PCR reads with MiXCR, giving one entry per CDR3 protein. The table has 450,000 or so distinct CDR3 sequences, over 35% seen once; the top ten hold roughly 12%. Input material: blood. The receptors derive from a girl under 18 with multiple sclerosis.

This chain links TRBV29-1 with TRBJ2-1, with 10 bases identical to TRBD2. The J call may be mistaken, given a closer DNA end match to TRBJ2-7. This CDR3 is built from 16 residues. Germline V gene lookup returns CDR1 SQVTM and CDR2 ANQGSEA. Here the CDR3 reads CSVEGFTSGVYNEQYF. In nucleotides, the CDR3 is TGCAGCGTTGAGGGTTTTACTAGCGGGGTTTACAATGAGCAGTACTTC.

The V call is TRBV3-1, the J call TRBJ1-2; D uncertain. The V end was cut by 1 base, the J end by 8 bases, with 11 bases between. The CDR3 runs to 13 residues. CDR1 LGHDT and CDR2 YNNKEL come from the germline V gene (reference sequence). The CDR3 nucleotides read TGTGCCAGCAGCCAAGGCGAATGGGGAGGCTACACCTTC. Residues: CASSQGEWGGYTF.

This clonotype occurred a few times. V is TRBV6-5 and J is TRBJ2-6; D could derive from TRBD1 or TRBD2 (5 bases each). Between the trimmed V and J ends, which lost 0 bases and 2 bases, there was a span of 14 bases. The CDR3 spans 18 residues. Per the germline V gene, CDR1 is MNHEY and CDR2 is SVGAGI. CDR3 protein: CASSYSVFVGAGANVLTF. The DNA for the CDR3 is TGTGCCAGCAGTTACTCCGTATTCGTGGGGGCTGGGGCCAACGTCCTGACTTTC.

CDR3 protein: CSASPRTVAYEQYF. In nucleotides, the CDR3 is TGCAGTGCTAGTCCCAGGACAGTAGCCTACGAGCAGTACTTC. This chain links TRBV20-1 with TRBJ2-5; maybe TRBD1 (6 bases). The DNA end is a closer match to TRBJ2-7, so the J assignment may be wrong. The CDR3 spans 14 residues. From germline, CDR1 is DFQATT and CDR2 SNEGSKA (reference sequence).

This clonotype has a handful of counts. The chain links TRBV4-1 to TRBJ2-3; no firm D call. The CDR3 sequence is 16 residues long. Trimming left V 0 bases short and J 1 base short, with 11 bases between. The germline V gene has CDR1 MGHRA and CDR2 YSYEKL. The CDR3 nucleotides are TGCGCCAGCAGCCAAGATAGGGCTACAGGCACAGATACGCAGTATTTT. It encodes CASSQDRATGTDTQYF.

This clonotype was picked up many times. This CDR3 reads CSVEAGGTDTQYF. CDR3 coding DNA: TGCAGCGTTGAGGCGGGGGGCACAGATACGCAGTATTTT. The V call is TRBV29-1, the J call TRBJ2-3; TRBD2 agrees at 7 bases. Germline trimming cut 3 bases from V and 1 base from J; bases unmatched to any gene: 1. The germline V gene has CDR1 SQVTM and CDR2 ANQGSEA. The CDR3 contains 13 residues.

The sample holds a few counts of this clonotype. V usage is TRBV6-1 and J usage is TRBJ2-1, with D uncertain. The V end was cut by 4 bases, the J end by 5 bases, with 12 bases between. The CDR3 loop spans 14 amino acids. Germline V gene sequence: CDR1 MNHNS, CDR2 SASEGT. The chain's CDR3 is CASSVVWGDNEQFF. The CDR3 DNA reads as TGTGCCAGCAGTGTAGTTTGGGGTGACAATGAGCAGTTCTTC.

V is TRBV2 and J is TRBJ2-7; the D is unclear. Trimming pared 2 bases from V and 2 bases from J, leaving 4 bases between. The length of the CDR3 is 12 residues. Germline V gene lookup returns CDR1 SNHLY and CDR2 FYNNEI. The CDR3 sequence is CASSERAYEQYF. DNA of the CDR3: TGTGCCAGCAGTGAAAGGGCCTACGAGCAGTACTTC.

As regards this clonotype: One end of the junction varies from germline; a read error may be responsible. The V call is TRBV7-3, the J call TRBJ2-3; D gene uncertain. The CDR3 consists of 17 residues. CDR1 and CDR2 from the germline V gene are SGHTA and FQGTGA. As DNA, the CDR3 is TGTGCCAGCAACTTAATCGGACGAAGGTCTAGCACAGATACGCAGTATTTT. It yields the protein CASNLIGRRSSTDTQYF.

The genes are TRBV3-1 and TRBJ2-7, with TRBD1 matching over 7 bases. The CDR3 extends over 14 amino acids. The V and J ends lost 3 bases and 2 bases, in that order; junction bases with no gene match: 4. Per the germline V gene, CDR1 is LGHDT and CDR2 is YNNKEL (reference sequence). DNA of the CDR3: TGTGCCAGCAGCCAGGGGGACAGTCCCTACGAGCAGTACTTC. Protein product: CASSQGDSPYEQYF.

The rearrangement joins TRBV7-2 to TRBJ2-1; 9 positions match TRBD2. The closer fit of TRBJ2-7 to the DNA end suggests the J call may be wrong. CDR1 and CDR2 from the germline V gene are SGHTA and FQGNSA. The CDR3 length is 19 residues. CDR3 loop: CASNRAGGEPGSYYNEQYF. The CDR3 coding sequence is TGTGCCAGCAACAGAGCGGGGGGAGAGCCGGGAAGCTACTACAATGAGCAGTACTTC.

CDR3 DNA: TGTGCCAGCAGCTTGGCCTCTCTAGCGGGAGGGGCGCAGTATTTT. It specifies CASSLASLAGGAQYF. V and J are TRBV5-6 and TRBJ2-3, with 12 bases that match TRBD2. V gave up 0 bases and J gave up 10 bases; unmatched junction bases: 6. There are 15 residues in the CDR3. Germline V lookup: CDR1 SGHDT, CDR2 YYEEEE.

The chain employs TRBV2 and TRBJ2-1; 12 bases align to TRBD2. The CDR3 totals 14 residues. The trim removed 7 bases at V and 4 bases at J, leaving 2 bases unmatched. Germline V gene sequence: CDR1 SNHLY, CDR2 FYNNEI. The CDR3 sequence: CASNGLAGYNEQFF. The CDR3 nucleotides are TGTGCCAGCAATGGACTAGCGGGATACAATGAGCAGTTCTTC.

There are a few counts of this clonotype. In nucleotides, the CDR3 is TGTGCCACCCTCCAACAAGGACTGTACAATGAGCAGTTCTTC. Residues: CATLQQGLYNEQFF. This chain links TRBV6-2 or TRBV6-3 with TRBJ2-1; tentatively, D is TRBD2 (5 bases). The germline CDR1 and CDR2 sequences are MNHEY and SVGEGT. This CDR3 has 14 residues. Trimming removed 10 bases at V and 4 bases at J, with 17 bases between.

V gene TRBV29-1 combines with J gene TRBJ2-7, with a tentative D call TRBD1 (5 bases). With 0 bases removed from V and 0 bases from J, the gap between germline ends came to 6 bases. The CDR3 loop spans 13 amino acids. CDR1 is SQVTM, CDR2 ANQGSEA, per germline. The CDR3 protein is CSVEERGSYEQYF. The CDR3 DNA reads TGCAGCGTTGAAGAAAGGGGCTCCTACGAGCAGTACTTC.

This clonotype was observed at least ten times. The gene calls are TRBV12-3 or TRBV12-4 and TRBJ1-2; 7 bases match TRBD1. Trimming took 5 bases from V and 5 from J; bases not matched to a gene: 5. The CDR3 has 13 amino acids. CDR3 sequence: CASSPGQIYGYTF. The CDR3 DNA sequence: TGTGCCAGCAGTCCGGGACAGATATATGGCTACACCTTC.

The chain couples TRBV29-1 to TRBJ2-7; possible D gene TRBD2, 5 bases. This CDR3 region has 15 residues. V lost 3 bases and J 4 bases, leaving 19 bases between the germline ends. Germline CDR1 and CDR2: SQVTM and ANQGSEA. Written as DNA, the CDR3 is TGCAGCGTTGATATTTGGGAGCACGCTAATTACGAGCAGTACTTC. This encodes CSVDIWEHANYEQYF.

The chain combines TRBV20-1 with TRBJ1-1; unclear D gene. Per germline, CDR1 DFQATT and CDR2 SNEGSKA (reference sequence). Trimming removed 5 bases at V and 4 bases at J, with 20 bases between. This CDR3 is built from 15 residues. The DNA of the CDR3 is TGCAGTGCTTCAGAGTCGACACCTTTACCCACTGAAGCTTTCTTT. It yields the protein CSASESTPLPTEAFF.